What follows describes a single TCR beta chain. These data belong to a study of CDR3 diversity in severe acne. The CDR3 length is 12 residues. Per the germline V gene, CDR1 is SQVTM and CDR2 is ANQGSEA. Between the trimmed V and J ends, which lost 7 bases and 8 bases, there was a span of 17 bases. TCRdb redid the calling of the PCR reads with MiXCR, one entry per CDR3 protein. The data hold more than 70,000 distinct CDR3 sequences, with approximately 49% observed a single time. The V and J genes are TRBV29-1 and TRBJ1-2; D is possibly TRBD1 (5 bases). The sequence was collected from a male donor with severe acne vulgaris. Sequencing input: blood. CDR3 sequence reads: CSDGIQEGGYTF. Here the CDR3 DNA reads TGCAGCGACGGCATACAGGAGGGCGGCTACACCTTC.